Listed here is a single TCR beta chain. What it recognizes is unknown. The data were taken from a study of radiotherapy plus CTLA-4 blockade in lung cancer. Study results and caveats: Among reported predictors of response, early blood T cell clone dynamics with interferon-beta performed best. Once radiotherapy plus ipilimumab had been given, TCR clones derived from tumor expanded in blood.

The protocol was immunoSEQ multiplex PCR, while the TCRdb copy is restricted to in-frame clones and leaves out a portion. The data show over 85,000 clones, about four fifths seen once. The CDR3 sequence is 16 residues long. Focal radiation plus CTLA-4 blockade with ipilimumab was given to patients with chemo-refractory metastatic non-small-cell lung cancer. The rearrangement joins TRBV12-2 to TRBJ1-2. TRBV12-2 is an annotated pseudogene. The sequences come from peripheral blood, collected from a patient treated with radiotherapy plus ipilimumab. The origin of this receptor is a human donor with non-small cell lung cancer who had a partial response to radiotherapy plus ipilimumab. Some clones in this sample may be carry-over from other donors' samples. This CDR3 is CASRPPVSYENYGYTF. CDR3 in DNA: TGTGCAAGTCGCCCACCTGTGAGTTACGAGAACTATGGCTACACCTTC.